This T cell receptor beta chain comes out of a study of T and B cells in COVID-19 patients. Turning to the study itself: Critical illness requiring mechanical ventilation or extracorporeal membrane oxygenation affected about 60% of the roughly 20 active-infection patients.

Multiplex PCR with BIOMED2 TRB-A/B primer pools amplified TRB rearrangements. Each CDR3 protein gets one entry after TCRdb re-called the multiplex PCR reads with MiXCR. The sample has over 10,000 distinct CDR3 sequences, 25% seen once. This CDR3 has 14 residues. CDR1 is MNHNS, CDR2 SASEGT, per germline. Trimming at V came to 7 bases and at J to 1 base, leaving 2 bases not matched to a gene. Study-wide points: No sequencing was yet done of CD4+, regulatory or CD8+ subsets, or of SARS-CoV-2-responsive or tetramer+ sorted cells. At recovery TRB diversity and richness exceeded healthy donors, after highly clonal active COVID-19 repertoires. Patients with COVID-19 reportedly showed strongly skewed T cell receptor beta variable and joining gene usage.

TRB was amplified from around 230-520 ng of blood genomic DNA. In the case of this clonotype: Its antigen remains unknown. This may come from a read error, since a much larger clone is one base off.

This chain joins TRBV6-1 and TRBJ2-2; 8 positions agree with TRBD1. The sequencing input was blood. The sequence came from a human donor who had recovered from COVID-19. The CDR3 nucleotides read TGTGCCAGCATGGGGACAGGGAACACCGGGGAGCTGTTTTTT. Its translation is CASMGTGNTGELFF.